A single sample is the source of the 7 T cell receptor beta chains below, sequenced in a study of identical twins. MiXCR was run by TCRdb on the 5' RACE reads, yielding one entry per CDR3 protein. The sample lists fewer than 900,000 distinct CDR3 sequences; 21% were seen once. These data were also reused for a study on T cells expressing NK-cell markers.

The specimen was PBMCs. The receptors were gathered from a woman aged 18-35 years in good health.

The rearrangement uses TRBV10-3 and TRBJ2-7; D ambiguous. Germline CDR1 ENHRY, CDR2 SYGVKD. CDR3 size: 14 residues. Trimming removed 2 bases from V and 1 base from J, with 9 bases in between. The CDR3 DNA reads as TGTGCCATCAGTGAGCGAGGTGGTTCCTACGAGCAGTACTTC. Translating it yields CAISERGGSYEQYF.

This chain joins TRBV6-5 and TRBJ2-3; D gene unclear. Germline V lookup: CDR1 MNHEY, CDR2 SVGAGI. The length of the CDR3 is 16 residues. Trimming removed 2 bases at V and 2 bases at J, with 14 bases between. For the CDR3, the DNA is TGTGCCAGCAGTTACACCGAGCCCGCGATCACAGATACGCAGTATTTT. This codes for CASSYTEPAITDTQYF.

The CDR3 sequence: CSAPPGGNVGEKLFF. The CDR3 DNA reads TGCAGTGCTCCCCCGGGGGGAAACGTAGGTGAAAAACTGTTTTTT. V usage is TRBV20-1 and J usage is TRBJ1-4; possibly TRBD1 for D (5 bases). The CDR3 sequence is 15 residues long. Between the trimmed V and J ends, which lost 5 bases and 7 bases, there was a span of 20 bases. CDR1 DFQATT and CDR2 SNEGSKA come from the germline V gene (reference sequence).

In its sample, this clonotype was seen a few times. The chain combines TRBV10-3 with TRBJ1-1; D not resolved. The germline V gene has CDR1 ENHRY and CDR2 SYGVKD. This CDR3 has 15 amino acids. V dropped 2 bases and J dropped 1 base, with 11 bases sitting between them. Here the CDR3 reads CAISEPGAPNTEAFF. CDR3 in DNA: TGTGCCATCAGTGAGCCGGGCGCCCCGAACACTGAAGCTTTCTTT.

This clonotype was detected only a few times. The chain couples TRBV11-2 to TRBJ2-5; D may be TRBD1 (6 bases). V shed 5 bases and J shed 5 bases, with 21 bases lying between them. The CDR3 runs to 16 residues. Germline assignment: CDR1 SGHAT and CDR2 FQNNGV. The CDR3 is CASSTYRDRPIETQYF. CDR3 bases: TGTGCCAGCAGCACCTACAGGGATCGTCCTATTGAGACCCAGTACTTC.

This chain links TRBV2 with TRBJ2-2, with unresolved D. Germline values: CDR1 SNHLY, CDR2 FYNNEI. The CDR3 sequence is 15 residues long. V dropped 4 bases and J dropped 3 bases, with 12 bases sitting between them. Written as DNA, the CDR3 is TGTGCCAGCAGTGCGGCTACCCCCTACACCGGGGAGCTGTTTTTT. This sequence encodes CASSAATPYTGELFF.

This clonotype was picked up a small number of times. CDR3 sequence: CSATTSSGIRGDTQYF. Here the CDR3 DNA reads TGCAGTGCTACAACGAGTAGCGGGATCCGTGGAGATACGCAGTATTTT. The gene calls are TRBV20-1 and TRBJ2-3; TRBD2 aligns across 8 bases. This CDR3 is 16 amino acids long. V trimming: 4 bases; J trimming: 5 bases; junction bases outside the gene matches: 14. Germline V gives CDR1 DFQATT, CDR2 SNEGSKA (reference sequence).